One TCR beta chain is described in this entry. As yet, its antigen is unknown. Combining a sample-barcoded 5' primer with a J-beta primer mix, a second PCR ran for about 7 to 11 cycles. TCRdb used MiXCR to reprocess the 5' RACE reads, holding one entry per CDR3 protein. The data show approximately 1,000,000 distinct CDR3 sequences, 30% to 40% seen once. The data were obtained in a study of blood T cells in healthy people across ages. Overall study findings and caveats: Long-lived donors had more naive CD4+ cells and higher diversity than aged donors.

The CDR3 length is 15 residues. Trimming removed 4 bases from V and 3 bases from J, with 18 bases in between. Germline V CDR1 and CDR2: DFQATT, SNEGSKA (reference sequence). The sequencing input was blood. The clonotype originates from a man aged 18 to 29 in good health. The chain employs TRBV20-1 and TRBJ1-2; D possibly corresponds to TRBD1 (5 bases). The CDR3 DNA reads as TGCAGTGCTACGAACACGGGGGGAATTGACTATGGCTACACCTTC. Encoded protein: CSATNTGGIDYGYTF.